This T cell receptor beta chain was retrieved from a study of CD8 T cells in ankylosing spondylitis. The study's findings and limits: Disease-linked clones bore a CD8+ phenotype, appearing relatively rarely in peripheral blood. Reactive arthritis synovial fluid and blood previously showed some of these motif variants. Roughly eight highly homologous variants formed a TCR beta motif that appeared characteristic of ankylosing spondylitis blood.

TCRdb ran MiXCR on the 5' RACE reads and lists one entry per CDR3 protein. The profile shows some 180,000 distinct CDR3 sequences, 15% to 20% of them singletons. Ten or more counts support this clonotype. Antigen specificity is unknown. Sequenced: blood, either unsorted or a sorted T cell fraction (not recorded which). The receptor was isolated from a male donor aged 5-29 years with ankylosing spondylitis or in good health (not recorded which).

The CDR3, as DNA: TGCAGTGCCGACCGGACAGGGAGCACTGAAGCTTTCTTT. Protein sequence: CSADRTGSTEAFF. This chain connects TRBV20-1 to TRBJ1-1; 8 positions match TRBD1. This CDR3 is built from 13 residues. The V and J ends lost 6 bases and 4 bases, in that order; junction bases with no gene match: 7. CDR1 is DFQATT, CDR2 SNEGSKA, per germline (reference sequence).